This T cell receptor beta chain was sequenced in a study of human T cells and chemical hapten exposure. Study background: A mostly female patient group had alopecia areata, totalis or universalis.

Separate cDNA molecules received unique molecular identifiers, which the library attached to them. TCRdb recomputed calls from the RACE reads with MiXCR, one row per CDR3 protein. The table shows about 340,000 distinct CDR3 sequences, with around 6.9% occurring only once. The time point here: patch test 1, 2 weeks after DPC sensitization. As for treatment: therapeutic diphenylcyclopropenone sensitization with weekly scalp DPC. Trimming took off 0 bases at V and 7 bases at J, with 12 bases between the two ends. Germline V gives CDR1 LGHNA, CDR2 YSLEER. The CDR3 is made up of 14 amino acids. The sample consisted of whole blood, taken in connection with sensitization to the hapten diphenylcyclopropenone (DPC). This chain links TRBV4-3 with TRBJ2-5, with D tentatively TRBD1 or TRBD2 (5 bases each). This receptor was taken from a woman aged 18-30 years with alopecia areata. Some clones in this sample may be carry-over from other donors' samples. This CDR3 is CASSQERGGWTQYF. The DNA of the CDR3 is TGCGCCAGCAGCCAAGAGAGGGGCGGGTGGACCCAGTACTTC.